This is a list of T cell receptor beta chains from one sample in a study of blood T cell repertoires in COVID-19. Only in-frame clones appear in the TCRdb table, and some are missing; sequencing was by immunoSEQ multiplex PCR. This table has fewer than 500,000 clones, around nine tenths appearing once. The sample was peripheral blood. The receptors derive from a woman aged 25 to 45 with acute or convalescent COVID-19. Both conserved end residues are part of each CDR3. Each record gives: CDR3 length, V gene, clone size, J gene, D gene, CDR3 protein, CDR3 DNA. A D gene is named only where the DNA matches it firmly. Clone size appears in some rows only: once, few, many, or a class for an expanded clone.

14,TRBV7-2,once,TRBJ2-3,TRBD2,CASSPGLAADTQYF,TGTGCCAGCAGCCCAGGACTAGCGGCAGATACGCAGTATTTT
14,TRBV24-1,once,TRBJ2-3,NA,CATSRGTSTDTQYF,TGTGCCACCAGTCGCGGGACTAGCACAGATACGCAGTATTTT
18,TRBV7-8,NA,TRBJ1-1,TRBD1,CASSQRGQLTGLFSEAFF,TGTGCCAGCAGCCAACGAGGACAGTTGACAGGGCTTTTCTCTGAAGCTTTCTTT
15,TRBV13,NA,TRBJ1-6,TRBD1,CASSLDRGADSPLHF,TGTGCCAGCAGCCTCGACAGGGGGGCTGACTCACCCCTCCACTTT
15,TRBV4-1,NA,TRBJ2-7,TRBD1,CASSQDRDRPYEQYF,TGCGCCAGCAGCCAAGACAGGGACAGACCCTACGAGCAGTACTTC
17,TRBV4-1,once,TRBJ1-4,TRBD1,CASTRDRGGSTNEKLFF,TGCGCCAGCACCCGGGACAGGGGCGGAAGTACTAATGAAAAACTGTTTTTT
15,TRBV30,NA,TRBJ2-1,TRBD1,CAWRTGQGTYNEQFF,TGTGCCTGGAGAACGGGACAGGGAACCTACAATGAGCAGTTCTTC
14,TRBV24-1,NA,TRBJ2-1,TRBD2,CATSTSGGAHEQFF,TGTGCCACCAGTACTAGCGGGGGGGCCCATGAGCAGTTCTTC
16,TRBV7-3,NA,TRBJ1-3,NA,CASSLSGGVSGNTIYF,TGTGCCAGCAGCTTATCGGGGGGAGTAAGTGGAAACACCATATATTTT
17,TRBV15,many,TRBJ2-7,NA,CATSREGGESALYEQYF,TGTGCCACCAGCAGAGAAGGAGGGGAGAGTGCCCTTTACGAGCAGTACTTC
17,TRBV27,NA,TRBJ2-5,NA,CASSLFLSGGGGKTQYF,TGTGCCAGCAGTTTATTCCTATCGGGTGGTGGCGGGAAGACCCAGTACTTC
16,TRBV19,NA,TRBJ1-2,NA,CASSIASSTGSAGYTF,TGTGCCAGTAGTATCGCCTCCTCGACAGGATCGGCCGGCTACACCTTC
11,TRBV12-5,NA,TRBJ1-2,TRBD1,CASGDRGGYTF,TGTGCTAGTGGTGACAGGGGTGGCTACACCTTC
16,TRBV5-1,NA,TRBJ2-3,NA,CASSLGISGVGDTQYF,TGCGCCAGCAGCTTGGGGATTAGCGGAGTTGGAGATACGCAGTATTTT
13,TRBV12-3/TRBV12-4,NA,TRBJ2-7,NA,CASSWGHFYEQYF,TGTGCCAGCAGTTGGGGACATTTCTACGAGCAGTACTTC
15,TRBV4-1,NA,TRBJ2-5,TRBD2,CASSLSGGASETQYF,TGCGCCAGCAGCCTTAGCGGGGGGGCTTCAGAGACCCAGTACTTC
22,TRBV18,NA,TRBJ2-1,TRBD2,CASSPPWAPGLAGGPFYNEQFF,TGTGCCAGCTCACCTCCCTGGGCTCCGGGACTAGCGGGGGGCCCCTTCTACAATGAGCAGTTCTTC
12,TRBV2,NA,TRBJ1-3,NA,CATTGGTNTIYF,TGTGCCACCACGGGAGGAACGAACACCATATATTTT
13,TRBV5-1,few,TRBJ2-7,NA,CASGWRGLGEQYF,TGCGCCAGCGGCTGGCGTGGGCTCGGCGAGCAGTACTTC
14,TRBV6-1,NA,TRBJ2-7,NA,CASSERRAGDEQYF,TGTGCCAGCAGTGAACGACGGGCAGGGGACGAGCAGTACTTC
15,TRBV11-2,NA,TRBJ1-3,NA,CASSTTGSSGNTIYF,TGTGCCAGCAGCACGACAGGTTCCTCTGGAAACACCATATATTTT
13,TRBV6-5,NA,TRBJ1-3,NA,CASSPNPGNTIYF,TGTGCCAGCAGTCCCAATCCCGGAAACACCATATATTTT
14,TRBV3-1/TRBV3-2,NA,TRBJ1-1,NA,CASSGGPRAPEAFF,TGTGCCAGCAGCGGAGGACCCCGGGCACCTGAAGCTTTCTTT
15,TRBV11-1,NA,TRBJ2-7,TRBD2,CASSITSGGNYEQYF,TGTGCCAGCAGCATAACTAGCGGGGGAAACTACGAGCAGTACTTC
12,TRBV6-5,NA,TRBJ1-3,NA,CASSGVGNTIYF,TGTGCCAGTTCAGGGGTGGGAAACACCATATATTTT
12,TRBV6-6,NA,TRBJ1-2,TRBD1,CASSRGFRGYTF,TGTGCCAGCAGCAGGGGGTTTCGGGGCTACACCTTC
15,TRBV6-1,NA,TRBJ1-1,NA,CASSDSRVMNTEAFF,TGTGCCAGCAGTGATTCCCGCGTAATGAACACTGAAGCTTTCTTT
15,TRBV28,NA,TRBJ2-5,TRBD1,CASSGTGATQETQYF,TGTGCCAGCAGTGGGACAGGGGCAACCCAAGAGACCCAGTACTTC
17,TRBV27,NA,TRBJ2-1,TRBD2,CASSERLAGALYNEQFF,TGTGCCAGCAGTGAAAGACTAGCGGGGGCCCTGTACAATGAGCAGTTCTTC
18,TRBV10-2,few,TRBJ2-1,TRBD2,CASIQKARRGVFYNEQFF,TGCGCCAGCATTCAAAAGGCCCGGCGGGGGGTTTTCTACAATGAGCAGTTCTTC
14,TRBV13,NA,TRBJ1-5,NA,CASSLGILDQPQHF,TGTGCCAGCAGCTTAGGCATATTAGATCAGCCCCAGCATTTT
14,TRBV11-2,few,TRBJ1-2,TRBD1,CASSRTGGWEGYTF,TGTGCCAGCAGCCGGACAGGGGGTTGGGAGGGCTACACCTTC
13,TRBV19,once,TRBJ2-5,NA,CASSIGREETQYF,TGTGCCAGTAGTATCGGTAGAGAAGAGACCCAGTACTTC
15,TRBV7-9,NA,TRBJ1-1,NA,CATRRGVGLSAEAFF,TGTGCTACCCGTCGGGGGGTCGGGTTGAGCGCTGAAGCTTTCTTT
14,TRBV30,NA,TRBJ2-7,TRBD1,CAWTFGQGIYEQYF,TGTGCCTGGACCTTTGGACAGGGGATCTACGAGCAGTACTTC
15,TRBV6-5,NA,TRBJ2-7,TRBD1,CASSSSPGTAYEQYF,TGTGCCAGCAGTTCATCCCCCGGGACAGCTTACGAGCAGTACTTC
15,TRBV24-1,NA,TRBJ2-3,NA,CATSDHLAPTDTQYF,TGTGCCACCAGCGACCACCTAGCGCCGACAGATACGCAGTATTTT
14,TRBV9,once,TRBJ2-3,NA,CASSVGGYTDTQYF,TGTGCCAGCAGCGTCGGGGGTTACACAGATACGCAGTATTTT
15,TRBV5-4,NA,TRBJ2-2,TRBD2,CASSPVGTTNGELFF,TGTGCCAGCAGCCCGGTAGGGACTACCAACGGGGAGCTGTTTTTT
14,TRBV19,NA,TRBJ2-3,TRBD1,CASSPDRGGDTQYF,TGTGCCAGTAGCCCGGACAGGGGAGGGGATACGCAGTATTTT
13,TRBV14,NA,TRBJ2-5,NA,CASSLQVGGAQYF,TGTGCCAGCAGCTTACAAGTCGGAGGGGCCCAGTACTTC
13,TRBV2,NA,TRBJ1-1,NA,CASSRREAPEAFF,TGTGCCAGCAGTCGCAGGGAGGCCCCAGAAGCTTTCTTT
12,TRBV12-3/TRBV12-4,NA,TRBJ2-5,TRBD1,CASSPHRDSEYF,TGTGCCAGCAGTCCTCACCGGGACAGCGAGTACTTC
16,TRBV7-9,once,TRBJ1-2,NA,CASSLGDTYLNYGYTF,TGTGCCAGCAGCTTAGGGGACACCTACCTTAACTATGGCTACACCTTC
16,TRBV7-9,NA,TRBJ2-2,TRBD2,CASSRLLAPNTGELFF,TGTGCCAGCAGCAGACTACTAGCGCCGAACACCGGGGAGCTGTTTTTT
15,TRBV27,NA,TRBJ2-4,NA,CASSPSTMAKNIQYF,TGTGCCAGCAGCCCGAGTACTATGGCCAAAAACATTCAGTACTTC
15,TRBV11-2,NA,TRBJ1-1,TRBD1,CASRTHRGDFAEAFF,TGTGCCAGCAGGACCCACAGGGGAGATTTTGCTGAAGCTTTCTTT
13,TRBV30,NA,TRBJ2-7,TRBD1,CAWSLLTGDEQYF,TGTGCCTGGAGCCTGCTTACAGGGGACGAGCAGTACTTC
17,TRBV15,NA,TRBJ1-3,TRBD1,CATSREGQLVVGNTIYF,TGTGCCACCAGCAGAGAGGGACAGCTGGTTGTTGGAAACACCATATATTTT
15,TRBV7-2,NA,TRBJ2-2,NA,CASSLVLAYTGELFF,TGTGCCAGCAGCTTAGTGCTGGCATACACCGGGGAGCTGTTTTTT
15,TRBV4-1,NA,TRBJ2-1,TRBD2,CASSALAGGPNEQFF,TGCGCCAGCAGCGCCCTAGCGGGGGGGCCCAATGAGCAGTTCTTC
14,TRBV6-5,NA,TRBJ1-6,NA,CASRFSGDSSPLHF,TGTGCCAGCAGGTTTTCCGGGGATAGTTCACCCCTCCACTTT
16,TRBV7-6,NA,TRBJ2-1,TRBD2,CASSLASLAGGNEQFF,TGTGCCAGCAGCTTAGCCTCACTAGCGGGGGGCAATGAGCAGTTCTTC
15,TRBV9,few,TRBJ2-5,TRBD2,CASSVGLAAQETQYF,TGTGCCAGCAGCGTGGGACTAGCGGCTCAAGAGACCCAGTACTTC
23,TRBV24-1,NA,TRBJ2-5,NA,CATSDWVSAGTRENILRKETQYF,TGTGCCACCAGTGATTGGGTCTCGGCGGGGACCAGGGAAAATATACTAAGAAAAGAGACCCAGTACTTC
15,TRBV5-6,NA,TRBJ2-3,TRBD2,CASSWGLADTDTQYF,TGTGCCAGCAGCTGGGGACTAGCGGACACAGATACGCAGTATTTT
17,TRBV5-6,NA,TRBJ2-3,NA,CASSPFNTGLLTDTQYF,TGTGCCAGCAGCCCGTTCAACACAGGGTTACTCACAGATACGCAGTATTTT